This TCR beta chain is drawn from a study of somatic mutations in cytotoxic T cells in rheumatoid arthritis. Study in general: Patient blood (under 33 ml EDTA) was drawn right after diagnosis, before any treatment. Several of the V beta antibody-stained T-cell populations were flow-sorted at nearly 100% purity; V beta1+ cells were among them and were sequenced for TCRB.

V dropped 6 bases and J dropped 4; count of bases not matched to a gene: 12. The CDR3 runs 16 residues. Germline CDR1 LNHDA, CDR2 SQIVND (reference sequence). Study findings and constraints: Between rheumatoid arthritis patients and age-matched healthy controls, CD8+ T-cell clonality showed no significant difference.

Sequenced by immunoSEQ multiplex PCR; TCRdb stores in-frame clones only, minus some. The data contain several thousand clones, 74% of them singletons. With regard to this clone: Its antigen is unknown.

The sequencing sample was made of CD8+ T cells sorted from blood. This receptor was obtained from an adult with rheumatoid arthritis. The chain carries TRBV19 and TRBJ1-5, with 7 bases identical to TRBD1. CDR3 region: CASSLTGYERNQPQHF. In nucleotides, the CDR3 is TGTGCCAGTAGCCTGACAGGGTATGAGAGGAATCAGCCCCAGCATTTT.